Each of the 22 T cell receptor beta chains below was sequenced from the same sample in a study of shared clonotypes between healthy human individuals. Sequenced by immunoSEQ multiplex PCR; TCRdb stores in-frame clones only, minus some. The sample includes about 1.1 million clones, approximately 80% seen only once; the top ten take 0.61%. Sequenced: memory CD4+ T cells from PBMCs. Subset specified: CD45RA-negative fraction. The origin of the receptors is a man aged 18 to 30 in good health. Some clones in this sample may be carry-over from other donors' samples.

Here the CDR3 DNA reads TGTGCCACCAGCACAGCGTCAGATACGCAGTATTTT. Residues: CATSTASDTQYF. This chain joins TRBV15 and TRBJ2-3; D not resolved. Germline values: CDR1 LNHNV, CDR2 YYDKDF (reference sequence). The CDR3 is 12 residues long. Between the trimmed V and J ends, which lost 4 bases and 4 bases, there was a span of 6 bases.

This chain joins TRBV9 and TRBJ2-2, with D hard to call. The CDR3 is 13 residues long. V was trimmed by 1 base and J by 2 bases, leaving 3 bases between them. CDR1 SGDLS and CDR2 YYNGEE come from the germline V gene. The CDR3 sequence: CASSVINTGELFF. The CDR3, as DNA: TGTGCCAGCAGCGTAATAAACACCGGGGAGCTGTTTTTT.

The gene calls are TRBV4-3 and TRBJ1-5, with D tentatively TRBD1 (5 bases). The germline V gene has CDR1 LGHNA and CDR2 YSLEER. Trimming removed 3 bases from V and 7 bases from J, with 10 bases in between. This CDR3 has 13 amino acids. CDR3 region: CASSQEWGQPQHF. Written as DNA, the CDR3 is TGCGCCAGCAGCCAGGAGTGGGGGCAGCCCCAGCATTTT.

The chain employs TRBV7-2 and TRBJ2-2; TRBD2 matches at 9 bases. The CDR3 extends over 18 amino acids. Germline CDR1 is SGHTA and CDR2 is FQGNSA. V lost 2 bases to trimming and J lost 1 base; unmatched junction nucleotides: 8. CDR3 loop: CASSLTRASGVNTGELFF. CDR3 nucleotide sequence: TGTGCCAGCAGCTTAACGAGGGCTAGCGGGGTGAACACCGGGGAGCTGTTTTTT.

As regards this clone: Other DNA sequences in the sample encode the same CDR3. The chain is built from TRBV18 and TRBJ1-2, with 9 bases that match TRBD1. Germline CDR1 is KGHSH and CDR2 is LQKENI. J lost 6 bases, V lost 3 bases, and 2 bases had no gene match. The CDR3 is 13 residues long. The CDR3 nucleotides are TGTGCCAGCTCACCGGGGACAGGGAATGGCTACACCTTC. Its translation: CASSPGTGNGYTF. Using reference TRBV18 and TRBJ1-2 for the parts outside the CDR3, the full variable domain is NAGVMQNPRHLVRRRGQEARLRCSPMKGHSHVYWYRQLPEEGLKFMVYLQKENIIDESGMPKERFSAEFPKEGPSILRIQQVVRGDSAAYFCASSPGTGNGYTFGSGTRLTVV.

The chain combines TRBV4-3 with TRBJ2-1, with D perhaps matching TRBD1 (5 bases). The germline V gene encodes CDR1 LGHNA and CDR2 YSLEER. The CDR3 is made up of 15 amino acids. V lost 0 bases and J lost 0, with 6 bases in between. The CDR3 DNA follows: TGCGCCAGCAGCCAAGATACAGGCTCCTACAATGAGCAGTTCTTC. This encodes CASSQDTGSYNEQFF.

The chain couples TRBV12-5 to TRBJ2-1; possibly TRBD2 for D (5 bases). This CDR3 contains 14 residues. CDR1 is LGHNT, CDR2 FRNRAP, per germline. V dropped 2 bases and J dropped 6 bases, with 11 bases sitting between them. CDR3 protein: CASGLRVGSNEQFF. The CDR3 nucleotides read TGTGCTAGTGGTTTGAGGGTGGGGAGCAATGAGCAGTTCTTC.

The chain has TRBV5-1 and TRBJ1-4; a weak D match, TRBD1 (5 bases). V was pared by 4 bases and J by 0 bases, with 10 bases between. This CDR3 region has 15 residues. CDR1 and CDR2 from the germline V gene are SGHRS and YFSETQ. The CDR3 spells CASSPTAATNEKLFF. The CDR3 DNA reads TGCGCCAGCAGCCCGACAGCTGCAACTAATGAAAAACTGTTTTTT.

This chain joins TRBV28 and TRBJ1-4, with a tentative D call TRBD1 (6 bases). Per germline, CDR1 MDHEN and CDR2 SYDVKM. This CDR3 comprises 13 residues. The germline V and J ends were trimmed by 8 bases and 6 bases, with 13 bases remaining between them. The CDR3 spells CASEGGGHEKLFF. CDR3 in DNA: TGTGCCAGCGAAGGGGGGGGGCATGAAAAACTGTTTTTT. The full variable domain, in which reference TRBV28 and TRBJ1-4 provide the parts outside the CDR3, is DVKVTQSSRYLVKRTGEKVFLECVQDMDHENMFWYRQDPGLGLRLIYFSYDVKMKEKGDIPEGYSVSREKKERFSLILESASTNQTSMYLCASEGGGHEKLFFGSGTQLSVL.

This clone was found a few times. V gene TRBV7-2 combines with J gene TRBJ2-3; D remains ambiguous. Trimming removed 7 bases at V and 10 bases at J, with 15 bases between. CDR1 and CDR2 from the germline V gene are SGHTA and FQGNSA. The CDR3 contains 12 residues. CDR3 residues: CASTLSGPAQYF. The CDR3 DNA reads TGTGCCAGCACCCTCAGTGGCCCGGCGCAGTATTTT.

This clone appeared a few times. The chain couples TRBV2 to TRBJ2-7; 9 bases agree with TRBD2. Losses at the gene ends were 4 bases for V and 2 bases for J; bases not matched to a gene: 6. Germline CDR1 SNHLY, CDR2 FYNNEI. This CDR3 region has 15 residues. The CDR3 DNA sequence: TGTGCCAGCAGTGTTGGGGCGGGAGGGACCTACGAGCAGTACTTC. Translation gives CASSVGAGGTYEQYF.

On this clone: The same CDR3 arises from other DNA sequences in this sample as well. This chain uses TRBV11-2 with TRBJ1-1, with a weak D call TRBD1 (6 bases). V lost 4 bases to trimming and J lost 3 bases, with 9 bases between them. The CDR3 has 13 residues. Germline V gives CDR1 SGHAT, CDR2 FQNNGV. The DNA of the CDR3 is TGTGCCAGCAGCTACGAGGGGGACACTGAAGCTTTCTTT. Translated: CASSYEGDTEAFF.

CDR3 in DNA: TGTGCCAGCAGCTCACCCAGGAGGGGACAGGGCCCCTACGAGCAGTACTTC. This gives the protein CASSSPRRGQGPYEQYF. The chain has TRBV7-8 and TRBJ2-7; 9 positions agree with TRBD1. Germline values: CDR1 SGHVS, CDR2 FQNEAQ. The CDR3 spans 17 residues. The V and J ends lost 4 bases and 2 bases, in that order; junction bases with no gene match: 12.

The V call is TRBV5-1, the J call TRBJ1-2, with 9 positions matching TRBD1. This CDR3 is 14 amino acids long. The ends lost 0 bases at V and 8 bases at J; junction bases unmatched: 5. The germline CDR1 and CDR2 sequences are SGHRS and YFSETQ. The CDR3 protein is CASSLDTGGEGYTF. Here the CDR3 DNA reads TGCGCCAGCAGCTTGGACACAGGGGGCGAGGGCTACACCTTC.

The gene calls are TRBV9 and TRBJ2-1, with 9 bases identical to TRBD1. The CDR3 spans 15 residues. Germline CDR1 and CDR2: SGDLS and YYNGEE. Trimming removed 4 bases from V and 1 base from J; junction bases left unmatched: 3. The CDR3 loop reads CASSQTGGSYNEQFF. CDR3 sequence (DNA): TGTGCCAGCAGCCAGACAGGGGGGTCCTACAATGAGCAGTTCTTC.

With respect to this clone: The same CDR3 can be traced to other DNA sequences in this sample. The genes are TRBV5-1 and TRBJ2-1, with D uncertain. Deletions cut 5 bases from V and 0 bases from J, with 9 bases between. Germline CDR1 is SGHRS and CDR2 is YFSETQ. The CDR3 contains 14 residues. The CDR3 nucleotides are TGCGCCAGCAGTACCTCGCGCTCCTACAATGAGCAGTTCTTC. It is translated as CASSTSRSYNEQFF.

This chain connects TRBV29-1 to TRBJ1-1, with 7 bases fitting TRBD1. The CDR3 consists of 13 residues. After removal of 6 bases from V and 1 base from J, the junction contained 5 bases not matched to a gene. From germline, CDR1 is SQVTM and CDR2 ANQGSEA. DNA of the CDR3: TGCAGCGTAACCCGGACAGGGAACACTGAAGCTTTCTTT. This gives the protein CSVTRTGNTEAFF.

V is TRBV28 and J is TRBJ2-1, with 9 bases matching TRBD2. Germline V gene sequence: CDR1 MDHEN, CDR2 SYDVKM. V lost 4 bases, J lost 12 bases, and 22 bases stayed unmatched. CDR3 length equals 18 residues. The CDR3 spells CASSYPMGVAGAWGGQFF. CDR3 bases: TGTGCCAGCAGTTATCCCATGGGGGTAGCGGGGGCCTGGGGTGGGCAGTTCTTC.

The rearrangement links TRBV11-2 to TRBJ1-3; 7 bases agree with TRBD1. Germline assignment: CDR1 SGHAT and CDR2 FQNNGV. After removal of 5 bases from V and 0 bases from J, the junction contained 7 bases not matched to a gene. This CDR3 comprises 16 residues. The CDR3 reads CASSPRTGLSGNTIYF. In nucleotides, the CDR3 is TGTGCCAGCAGCCCAAGGACAGGCCTCTCTGGAAACACCATATATTTT.

The CDR3 protein is CASSPQGAYGANVLTF. The DNA of the CDR3 is TGTGCCAGCAGCCCCCAGGGGGCGTATGGGGCCAACGTCCTGACTTTC. V and J are TRBV7-9 and TRBJ2-6; 8 bases fit TRBD1. Germline CDR1 SEHNR, CDR2 FQNEAQ (reference sequence). After removal of 5 bases from V and 3 bases from J, the junction contained 6 bases not matched to a gene. The CDR3 extends over 16 amino acids.

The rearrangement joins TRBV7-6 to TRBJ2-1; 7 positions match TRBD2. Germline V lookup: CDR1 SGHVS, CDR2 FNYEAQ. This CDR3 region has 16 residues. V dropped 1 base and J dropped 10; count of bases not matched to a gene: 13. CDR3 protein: CASSLGLAQSRGEQFF. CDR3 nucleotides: TGTGCCAGCAGCTTAGGACTAGCCCAATCTCGGGGGGAGCAGTTCTTC.

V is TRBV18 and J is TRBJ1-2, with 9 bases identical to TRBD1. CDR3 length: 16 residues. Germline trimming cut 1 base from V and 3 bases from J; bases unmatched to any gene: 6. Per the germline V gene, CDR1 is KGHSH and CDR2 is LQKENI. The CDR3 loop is CASSPLTGGGDYGYTF. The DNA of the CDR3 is TGTGCCAGCTCACCACTTACAGGGGGCGGCGACTATGGCTACACCTTC.